The clone carrying this T cell receptor (beta chain) was seen more than once but under ten times. Its antigen is still unknown. This sample is drawn from a study of T-cell reconstitution after alpha-beta-depleted transplantation in children. Study results and limitations: There were reportedly several hundred expanded graft clones from which alpha-beta T cells came about two months after transplant. There were some patients whose high TCRbeta diversity at day 60 came from surviving recipient T cells and thymic progenitors. T-cell numbers and diversity one year post-transplant derived largely from freshly generated T cells.

The TCRbeta library was prepared with unique molecular identifiers. TCRdb used MiXCR to reprocess the PCR reads, holding one entry per CDR3 protein. Counted here are about 470,000 distinct CDR3 sequences, 43% occurring once; the ten biggest clones make up under 35%. V shed 5 bases, J shed 10 bases, and the junction held 10 bases outside the gene matches. This CDR3 has 13 amino acids. The germline CDR1 and CDR2 sequences are MNHEY and SVGEGT. The sequence derives from a girl between 2 and 10 years old with aplastic anemia, due to receive a stem cell transplant. V usage is TRBV6-2 or TRBV6-3 and J usage is TRBJ1-1; TRBD1 aligns across 7 bases. The material was PBMCs, obtained before TCRalphabeta/CD19-depleted stem cell transplant. CDR3 in DNA: TGTGCCAGCAGTCCAAGTCCGACAGGGCGAGCTTTCTTT. Translated: CASSPSPTGRAFF.